This T cell receptor beta chain appears in the sequencing data of a study of blood T cell repertoires in COVID-19 (TCRdb year 2020). Regarding the research as a whole: The collaborator samples originated in the United States, Italy and Spain and spanned the acute and convalescent phases of COVID-19. The material from the prospective study consisted of cDNA or gDNA derived from T cells, B-cell-depleted T cells, or PBMCs. Subjects who had been exposed to COVID-19, were actively infected with it, or had recovered from it provided the deeply sampled blood TCRbeta repertoires that made up the dataset. The repertoires were released in a freely available public database intended as a resource for research on the immune response to SARS-CoV-2. The samples were drawn from two sources: the first 160 participants of the ongoing ImmuneRACE study, and 950 to 1,500 subjects contributed by 6 global collaborators. Sample metadata almost always included a de-identified subject ID, COVID-19 status, age in years and sex. Where available, HLA class I and class II types were obtained from metadata supplied by the sample provider rather than from assay-based typing.

TCRbeta CDR3 regions were amplified from genomic DNA using the immunoSEQ Assay, a bias-controlled multiplex PCR. For the original study's pipeline: The number of nucleated cells in each sample was estimated by amplification of reference gene primers within the assay. Sequence reads were collapsed and filtered to measure the absolute abundance of every unique TCRbeta CDR3 rearrangement. Productive Simpson clonality was computed per sample as the square root of Simpson's diversity index over productive rearrangements. This immuneACCESS table, as held by TCRdb, lists in-frame sequences with V and J called but not all clones. Of the missing ones, under half trace to an unresolved V gene in checked studies; the others have no known cause. V and J calls and clone size are as listed in that table; D and trimming were resolved from the DNA. The sample includes some 66,000 clones, with approximately 90% observed a single time. More than 6.5% of the sample belongs to the ten largest clones.

This clone was recorded only once. Its antigen has not been determined. No much larger clone is present one base from it, and per-base qualities are unavailable. Overall study results and their limits: The amount of clinical and demographic metadata varied by source and participant and was provided uncurated.

Each collaborating institution followed its own protocols to collect whole blood in K2EDTA tubes. For TCRbeta analysis, collaborator samples were shipped as frozen whole blood, as isolated PBMCs, or as DNA extracted from either sample type. CDR1 and CDR2, per the germline V gene, are SGDLS and YYNGEE. V is pared back by 1 base and J by 2 bases, with 10 bases lying between the germline termini. The CDR3 measures 15 amino acids from cysteine to phenylalanine. Just the 45-base CDR3 DNA is kept, in frame starting at base 1. This receptor chain uses TRBV9 and TRBJ1-5, with the D gene uncertain. The sequenced material came from peripheral blood. This sequence was found in a human donor with active COVID-19. The donor label of this sample is uncertain. The CDR3 amino acid sequence is: CASSVSGVGNQPQHF. DNA sequence: TGTGCCAGCAGCGTATCCGGGGTAGGCAATCAGCCCCAGCATTTT.